This TCR beta chain stems from a study of T cell responses to AZD1222 COVID-19 vaccine. Points from the study as a whole: The breadth and depth of Spike-specific TCRs increased once two AZD1222 doses had been given.

Assay: immunoSEQ multiplex PCR; the TCRdb copy retains only in-frame clones and omits some. The sample carries over 130,000 clones, around 88% recorded once. As concerns this clone: The antigen is not known.

Unmatched junction bases numbered 8, after V lost 0 bases and J lost 6 bases. Germline V gives CDR1 SGHRS, CDR2 YFSETQ. The CDR3 extends over 15 amino acids. This clonotype originated in an adult in good health. Source: peripheral blood, taken on day 0 of AZD1222 vaccination. The chain has TRBV5-1 and TRBJ1-1, with 7 nucleotides matching TRBD1. The CDR3 nucleotides are TGCGCCAGCAGCTTGGGTTATGACAGGGCGTCTGAAGCTTTCTTT. Its protein product is CASSLGYDRASEAFF.